The T cell receptor (beta chain) described here comes from a study of blood T cells in healthy people across ages. This clonotype has just a few counts. Its antigen is unknown. Study-level results: Significant beta diversity loss was already apparent by age approximately 42, declining roughly linearly.

Germline CDR1 reads SGHAT; CDR2 reads FQDESV (reference sequence). With 5 bases removed from V and 8 bases from J, the gap between germline ends came to 15 bases. This CDR3 is 13 amino acids long. Donation came from healthy Caucasian individuals in Russia who were aged roughly 6 to 95. PBMCs numbering at least 6 million were isolated per sample. Primers used in a second PCR of roughly 6 to 11 cycles were a sample-barcoded 5' primer and a J-beta primer mix. In TCRdb, the 5' RACE reads were re-called with MiXCR into one record per CDR3 protein. The sample carries some 890,000 distinct CDR3 sequences, 25% to 30% recorded once. The sample was also linked to a second study, of T cells of mothers and their children. That source adds: Reads recorded for TCR beta CDR3 numbered over 9.5 million per mother and several million per child.

The sample was blood. The rearrangement joins TRBV11-1 to TRBJ1-2, with D perhaps matching TRBD1 (5 bases). This TCR was recovered from a woman aged 40 to 49 in good health. In nucleotides, the CDR3 is TGTGCCAGCAGCATCGAGGGGCCGGGCGGCTACACCTTC. It specifies CASSIEGPGGYTF.